The clone carrying this TCR beta chain was observed a few times. Its antigen is not known. This may stem from a read error, because a much larger clone lies one nucleotide away. The record originates from a study of T-cell memory formation after mild COVID-19. TCRdb recomputed calls from the 5' RACE reads with MiXCR, one row per CDR3 protein. The table records roughly 370,000 distinct CDR3 sequences, about 16% of them present only once. Germline-derived CDR1 and CDR2 are MNHNY and SVGAGI (reference sequence). The CDR3 is 14 amino acids. Trimming took 6 bases from V and 0 from J; bases not matched to a gene: 4. General study results and limits: Among clones contracting day 15 to 85, CD4/CD8 was balanced, whereas later expanders leaned CD4+.

The TCR was taken from a man aged 18 to 30 who had mild COVID-19 (a few samples of this study predate the infection). Cell type and time point are not known. The chain combines TRBV6-6 with TRBJ1-1, with TRBD1 matching over 7 bases. Specimen: PBMCs or a T cell subset sorted from them (not recorded which). The CDR3 DNA is TGTGCCAGCAGCCGCGGGACAGTGAACACTGAAGCTTTCTTT. It translates to CASSRGTVNTEAFF.